A selection of T cell receptor beta chains follows, all from one sample in a study of T cell clusters in autoimmune cytopenias. TCRdb re-called the multiplex PCR reads and catalogs CDR3 proteins one per entry, DNA excluded. Its clone listing holds 8,000 to 8,500 distinct CDR3 sequences. The sample was peripheral blood. These receptors originate from a human donor with an autoimmune cytopenia or autoimmune hepatitis (not recorded which). The CDR3 runs from the conserved cysteine through the conserved F or W. Only part of the rows carry a size: once, few, many, or a class if the clone is expanded.

size,J,V,CDR3
medium-sized,TRBJ1-2,TRBV6-1,CASNFGQDYGYTF
-,TRBJ1-1,TRBV27,CASSRRVGTEAFF
-,TRBJ2-7,TRBV18,CASSSRQGPTYEQYF
-,TRBJ2-7,TRBV12-3/TRBV12-4,CASSYGRLAGDTHEQYF
-,TRBJ2-5,TRBV20-1,CSAIKGLAGTETQYF
-,TRBJ1-1,TRBV15,CATSSTGGAVAMNTEAFF
medium-sized,TRBJ1-5,TRBV7-6,CASSLSGNQPQHF
-,TRBJ2-1,TRBV6-4,CASSPGLVNEQFF
-,TRBJ1-4,TRBV6-2/TRBV6-3,CASSYTDRGNEKLFF
-,TRBJ2-5,TRBV20-1,CSAPGVEVETQYF
-,TRBJ1-4,TRBV28,CASRQATNEKLFF
medium-sized,TRBJ2-6,TRBV15,CATERDGPSGANVLTF
-,TRBJ1-2,TRBV20-1,CSARDGRSYGYTF
medium-sized,TRBJ2-3,TRBV5-5,CASSLGSGGLTDTQYF
-,TRBJ1-6,TRBV6-4,CASRRRRAHNSPLHF
medium-sized,TRBJ1-6,TRBV6-5,CASSRGTGAGSPLHF
-,TRBJ1-4,TRBV5-4,CASSTGQYNEKLFF
-,TRBJ2-7,TRBV6-2/TRBV6-3,CASSLTTSGGLNSYEQYF
-,TRBJ2-7,TRBV18,CASSPAGTGDEQYF
-,TRBJ2-6,TRBV20-1,CSARGLGPGANVLTF
medium-sized,TRBJ1-2,TRBV27,CASSYRGTGDGYTF
-,TRBJ2-2,TRBV5-5,CASSFRDTNTGELFF
medium-sized,TRBJ2-7,TRBV27,CASSPLDVPNEQYF
-,TRBJ2-7,TRBV5-6,CASSLYGSGSYEQYF
medium-sized,TRBJ1-3,TRBV19,CASTEPAPGGQGNTIYF
medium-sized,TRBJ1-5,TRBV19,CATELRVSNQPQHF
medium-sized,TRBJ1-5,TRBV12-3/TRBV12-4,CASSPTIPPSNQPQHF
-,TRBJ2-7,TRBV18,CASSPDRTISYEQYF
-,TRBJ1-1,TRBV27,CASSGQGGFTEAFF
medium-sized,TRBJ2-1,TRBV30,CAWSGSGGAVGNEQFF
medium-sized,TRBJ1-6,TRBV6-5,CASSRDRANSPLHF
-,TRBJ2-7,TRBV20-1,CSARGGGSGQYF
medium-sized,TRBJ2-1,TRBV18,CASSPQQGINEQFF
-,TRBJ2-3,TRBV21-1,CASSMGLAGALDTQYF
-,TRBJ2-7,TRBV5-6,CASSQKLRREGDEQYF